This TCR beta chain stems from a study of blood T cell repertoires in COVID-19. This clone was recorded only once. The germline gives CDR1 LNHDA, CDR2 SQIVND (reference sequence). With 2 bases removed from V and 7 bases from J, the gap between germline ends came to 12 bases. The CDR3 extends over 14 amino acids. The protocol was immunoSEQ multiplex PCR, while the TCRdb copy is restricted to in-frame clones and leaves out a portion. The sample contains around 81,000 clones, approximately 88% of which appear only once. What was sequenced was peripheral blood. This receptor was identified in a man between 65 and 85 years old with acute or convalescent COVID-19. The chain links TRBV19 to TRBJ2-1; tentative D call: TRBD2 (6 bases). The DNA of the CDR3 is TGTGCCAGTAGTATAAAGCTAGGGAGGAATGAGCAGTTCTTC. It is translated as CASSIKLGRNEQFF.